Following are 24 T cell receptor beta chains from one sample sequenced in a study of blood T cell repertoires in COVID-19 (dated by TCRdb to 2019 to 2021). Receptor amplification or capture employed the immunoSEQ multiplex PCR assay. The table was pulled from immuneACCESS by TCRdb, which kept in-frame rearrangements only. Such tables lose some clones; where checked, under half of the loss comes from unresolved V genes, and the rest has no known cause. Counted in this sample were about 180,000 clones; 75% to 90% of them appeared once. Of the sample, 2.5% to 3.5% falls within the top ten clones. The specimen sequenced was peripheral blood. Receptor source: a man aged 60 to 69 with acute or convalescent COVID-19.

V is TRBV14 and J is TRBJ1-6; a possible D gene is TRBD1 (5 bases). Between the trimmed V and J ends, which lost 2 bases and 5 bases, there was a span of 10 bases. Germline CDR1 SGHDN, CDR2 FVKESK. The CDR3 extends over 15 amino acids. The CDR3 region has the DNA TGTGCCAGCAGCCAATGGGGCGTTAATAATTCACCCCTCCACTTT. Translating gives CASSQWGVNNSPLHF.

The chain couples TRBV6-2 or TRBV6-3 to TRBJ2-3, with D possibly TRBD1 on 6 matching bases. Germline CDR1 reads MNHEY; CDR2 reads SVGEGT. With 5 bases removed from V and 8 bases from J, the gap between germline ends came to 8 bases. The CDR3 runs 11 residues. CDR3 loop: CASSDRFTQYF. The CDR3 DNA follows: TGTGCCAGCAGTGACAGGTTTACGCAGTATTTT.

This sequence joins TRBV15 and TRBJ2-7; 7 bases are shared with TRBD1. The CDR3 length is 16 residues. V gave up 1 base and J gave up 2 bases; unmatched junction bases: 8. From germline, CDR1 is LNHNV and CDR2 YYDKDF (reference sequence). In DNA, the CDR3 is TGTGCCACCAGCAGAGTGCTGACAGGGATGACCTACGAGCAGTACTTC. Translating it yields CATSRVLTGMTYEQYF.

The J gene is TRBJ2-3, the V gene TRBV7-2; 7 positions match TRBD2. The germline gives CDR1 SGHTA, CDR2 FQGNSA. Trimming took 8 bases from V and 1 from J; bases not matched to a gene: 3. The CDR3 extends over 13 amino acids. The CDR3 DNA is TGTGCCAGCGGTCTAGCGGGCACAGATACGCAGTATTTT. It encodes CASGLAGTDTQYF.

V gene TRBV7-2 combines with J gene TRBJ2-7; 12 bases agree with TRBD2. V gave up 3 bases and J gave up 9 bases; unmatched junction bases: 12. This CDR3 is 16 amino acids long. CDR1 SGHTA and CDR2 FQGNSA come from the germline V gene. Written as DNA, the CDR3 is TGTGCCAGCAGCTTTACCCTCGGACTAGCGGGGTCCGGGCAGTACTTC. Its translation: CASSFTLGLAGSGQYF.

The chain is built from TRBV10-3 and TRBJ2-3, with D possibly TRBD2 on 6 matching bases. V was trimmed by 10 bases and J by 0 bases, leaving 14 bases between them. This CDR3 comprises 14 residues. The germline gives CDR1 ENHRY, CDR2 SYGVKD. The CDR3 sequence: CASLKGLSTDTQYF. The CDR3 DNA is TGTGCCAGCCTCAAGGGACTTAGCACAGATACGCAGTATTTT.

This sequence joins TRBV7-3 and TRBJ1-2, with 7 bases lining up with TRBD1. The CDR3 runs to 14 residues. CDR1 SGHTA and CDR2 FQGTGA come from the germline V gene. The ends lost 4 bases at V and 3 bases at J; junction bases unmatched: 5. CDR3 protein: CASSSTGVDYGYTF. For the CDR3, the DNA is TGTGCCAGCAGCTCCACAGGGGTGGACTATGGCTACACCTTC.

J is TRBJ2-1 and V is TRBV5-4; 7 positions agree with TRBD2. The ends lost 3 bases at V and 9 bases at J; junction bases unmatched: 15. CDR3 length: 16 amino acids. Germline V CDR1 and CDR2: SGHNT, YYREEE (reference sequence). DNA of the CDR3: TGTGCCAGCAGCTCCGGGGGGACGCCGGGGTTGAGTGAGCAGTTCTTC. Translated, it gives CASSSGGTPGLSEQFF.

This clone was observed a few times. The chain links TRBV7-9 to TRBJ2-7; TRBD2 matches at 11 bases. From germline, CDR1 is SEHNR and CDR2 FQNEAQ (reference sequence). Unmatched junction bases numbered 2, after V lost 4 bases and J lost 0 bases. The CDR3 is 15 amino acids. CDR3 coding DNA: TGTGCCAGCAGCTCTGGACTAGCGGGCTCCTACGAGCAGTACTTC. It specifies CASSSGLAGSYEQYF.

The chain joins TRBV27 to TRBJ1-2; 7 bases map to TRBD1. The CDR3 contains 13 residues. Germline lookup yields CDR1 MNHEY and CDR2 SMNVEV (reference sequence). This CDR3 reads CATTVAGGYGYTF. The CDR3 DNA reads TGTGCAACAACCGTAGCAGGGGGTTATGGCTACACCTTC.

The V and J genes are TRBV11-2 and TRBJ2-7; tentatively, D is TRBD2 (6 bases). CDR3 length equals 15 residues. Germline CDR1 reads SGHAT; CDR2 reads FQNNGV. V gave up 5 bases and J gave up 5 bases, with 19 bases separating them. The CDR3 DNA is TGTGCCAGCAGCCGGAACCGGTTACTAGCTAACGAGCAGTACTTC. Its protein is CASSRNRLLANEQYF. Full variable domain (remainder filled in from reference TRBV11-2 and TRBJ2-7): EAGVAQSPRYKIIEKRQSVAFWCNPISGHATLYWYQQILGQGPKLLIQFQNNGVVDDSQLPKDRFSAERLKGVDSTLKIQPAKLEDSAVYLCASSRNRLLANEQYFGPGTRLTVT.

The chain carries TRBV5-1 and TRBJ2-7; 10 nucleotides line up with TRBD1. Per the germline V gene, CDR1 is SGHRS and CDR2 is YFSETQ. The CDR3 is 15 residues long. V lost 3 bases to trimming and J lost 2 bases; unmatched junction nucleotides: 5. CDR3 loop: CASSSLDRGTYEQYF. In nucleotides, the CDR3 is TGCGCCAGCAGCTCGCTGGACAGGGGGACCTACGAGCAGTACTTC.

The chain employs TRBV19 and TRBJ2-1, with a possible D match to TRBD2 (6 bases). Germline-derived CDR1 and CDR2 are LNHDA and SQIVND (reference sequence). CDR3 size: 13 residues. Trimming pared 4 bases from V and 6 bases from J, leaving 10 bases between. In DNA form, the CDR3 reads TGTGCCAGTAGTACCGGGAGTCGCAATGAGCAGTTCTTC. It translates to CASSTGSRNEQFF.

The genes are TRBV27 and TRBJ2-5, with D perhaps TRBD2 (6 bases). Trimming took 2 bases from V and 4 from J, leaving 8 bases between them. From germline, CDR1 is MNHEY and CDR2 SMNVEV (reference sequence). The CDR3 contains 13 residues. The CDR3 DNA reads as TGTGCCAGCAGTTTAATGGGGGGAGAGACCCAGTACTTC. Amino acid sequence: CASSLMGGETQYF.

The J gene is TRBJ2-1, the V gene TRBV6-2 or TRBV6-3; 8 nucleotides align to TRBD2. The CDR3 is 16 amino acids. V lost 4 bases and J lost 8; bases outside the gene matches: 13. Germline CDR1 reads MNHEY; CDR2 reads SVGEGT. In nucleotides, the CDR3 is TGTGCCAGCAGTTTTCCCCCCCTCGGGAGGGTATATGAGCAGTTCTTC. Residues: CASSFPPLGRVYEQFF.

Written as DNA, the CDR3 is TGTGCCAGCAGTTACCGGGGGGGAAAACTGTTTTTT. Translated: CASSYRGGKLFF. The gene calls are TRBV6-5 and TRBJ1-4; D is possibly TRBD1 (5 bases). The CDR3 sequence is 12 residues long. Trimming left V 2 bases short and J 10 bases short, with 8 bases between. CDR1 is MNHEY and CDR2 is SVGAGI in the germline V gene.

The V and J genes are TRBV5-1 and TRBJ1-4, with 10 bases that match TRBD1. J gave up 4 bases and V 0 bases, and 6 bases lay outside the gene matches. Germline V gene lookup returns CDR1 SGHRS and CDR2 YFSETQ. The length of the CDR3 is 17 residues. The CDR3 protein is CASSLAIGQGDNEKLFF. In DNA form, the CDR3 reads TGCGCCAGCAGCTTGGCCATCGGACAGGGGGATAATGAAAAACTGTTTTTT.

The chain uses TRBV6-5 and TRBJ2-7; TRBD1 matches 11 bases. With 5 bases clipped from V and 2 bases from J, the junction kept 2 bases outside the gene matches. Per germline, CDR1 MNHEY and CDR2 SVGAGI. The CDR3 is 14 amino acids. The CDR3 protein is CASSTGQGAYEQYF. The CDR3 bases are TGTGCCAGCAGTACGGGACAGGGGGCCTACGAGCAGTACTTC.

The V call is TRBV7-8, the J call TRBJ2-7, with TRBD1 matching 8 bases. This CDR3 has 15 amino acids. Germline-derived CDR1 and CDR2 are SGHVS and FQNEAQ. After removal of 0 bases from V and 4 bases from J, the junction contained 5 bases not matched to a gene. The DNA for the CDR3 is TGTGCCAGCAGCTTAGCGCCAGGGGGCAGGTACGAGCAGTACTTC. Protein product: CASSLAPGGRYEQYF.

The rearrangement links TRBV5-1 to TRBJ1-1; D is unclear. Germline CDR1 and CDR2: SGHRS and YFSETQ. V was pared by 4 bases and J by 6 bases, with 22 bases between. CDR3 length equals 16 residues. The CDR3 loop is CASSPSHLLDGAEAFF. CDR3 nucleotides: TGCGCCAGCAGCCCGAGTCACCTCCTTGACGGGGCTGAAGCTTTCTTT.

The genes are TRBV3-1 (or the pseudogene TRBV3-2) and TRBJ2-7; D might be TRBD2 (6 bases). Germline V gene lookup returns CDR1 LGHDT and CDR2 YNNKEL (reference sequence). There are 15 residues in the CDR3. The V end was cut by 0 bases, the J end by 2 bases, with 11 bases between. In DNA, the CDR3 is TGTGCCAGCAGCCAAGACTCGGGGGTAACCTACGAGCAGTACTTC. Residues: CASSQDSGVTYEQYF.

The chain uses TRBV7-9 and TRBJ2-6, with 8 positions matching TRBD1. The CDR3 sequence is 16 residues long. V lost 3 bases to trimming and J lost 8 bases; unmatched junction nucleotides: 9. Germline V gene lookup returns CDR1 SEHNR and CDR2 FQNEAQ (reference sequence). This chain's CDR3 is CASSFGQGLGTNVLTF. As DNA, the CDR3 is TGTGCCAGCAGCTTCGGACAGGGTTTAGGGACCAACGTCCTGACTTTC.

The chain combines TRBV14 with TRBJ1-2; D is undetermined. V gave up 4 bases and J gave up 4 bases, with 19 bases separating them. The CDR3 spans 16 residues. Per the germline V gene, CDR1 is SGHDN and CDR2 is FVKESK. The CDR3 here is CASSRHTQELIYGYTF. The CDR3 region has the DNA TGTGCCAGCAGCCGTCATACCCAAGAGCTCATCTATGGCTACACCTTC.

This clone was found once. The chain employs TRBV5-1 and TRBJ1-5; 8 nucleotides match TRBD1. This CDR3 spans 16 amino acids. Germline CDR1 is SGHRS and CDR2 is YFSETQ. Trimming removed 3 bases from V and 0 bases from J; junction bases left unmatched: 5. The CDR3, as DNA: TGCGCCAGCAGCTATTGGACAGGGCTTAGCAATCAGCCCCAGCATTTT. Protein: CASSYWTGLSNQPQHF.